The 9 T cell receptor beta chains below were found in one sample sequenced in a study of T cells after posttransplantation cyclophosphamide. Cyclophosphamide on days +3 and +4 followed busulfan-fludarabine conditioning and a marrow graft. The protocol was immunoSEQ multiplex PCR, while the TCRdb copy is restricted to in-frame clones and leaves out a portion. The sample carries roughly 4,500 clones, about 72% recorded once. The specimen was PBMCs, collected 362 days after allogeneic stem cell transplant with posttransplant cyclophosphamide. These TCRs come from a male patient in his sixties or seventies who received an allogeneic stem cell transplant from an unrelated donor, was CMV-positive, and had acute GVHD only. The graft donor may be the source of some T cells.

The chain has TRBV6-5 and TRBJ2-7; D is perhaps TRBD2 (6 bases). V was trimmed by 6 bases and J by 7 bases, leaving 10 bases between them. CDR3 length equals 11 residues. Germline V gene data show CDR1 as MNHEY and CDR2 as SVGAGI. For the CDR3, the DNA is TGTGCCAGCAGGGCGGCGGGGGAGCAGTACTTC. Translation: CASRAAGEQYF.

This clone was recorded only once. V gene TRBV23-1 combines with J gene TRBJ1-3, with 9 nucleotides matching TRBD1. TRBV23-1 is assigned to the ORF class and has an uncertain function. CDR3 length: 17 residues. The trim removed 0 bases at V and 4 bases at J, leaving 7 bases unmatched. As DNA, the CDR3 is TGCGCCAGCAGTCAATCCTATTCCGGGACAGGGGGAAACACCATATATTTT. Translating gives CASSQSYSGTGGNTIYF.

The chain recombines TRBV9 with TRBJ2-5; 14 nucleotides align to TRBD2. Germline V gene data show CDR1 as SGDLS and CDR2 as YYNGEE. V shed 2 bases, J shed 5 bases, and the junction held 5 bases outside the gene matches. CDR3 size: 16 residues. CDR3 DNA: TGTGCCAGCAGCGTCGGGACTAGCGGGGGTGGGGAGACCCAGTACTTC. Translating it yields CASSVGTSGGGETQYF.

CDR3 residues: CASSRLGDTEAFF. The CDR3 DNA sequence: TGCGCCAGCAGCCGCTTAGGGGACACTGAAGCTTTCTTT. The chain couples TRBV4-1 to TRBJ1-1; a possible D gene is TRBD1 (5 bases). In germline, CDR1 is MGHRA, CDR2 YSYEKL. Trimming pared 4 bases from V and 3 bases from J, leaving 9 bases between. This CDR3 contains 13 residues.

CDR3 residues: CASSLGGGETQYF. CDR3 DNA sequence: TGTGCCAGCAGTCTCGGGGGGGGAGAGACCCAGTACTTC. This chain connects TRBV7-3 to TRBJ2-5, with 8 positions matching TRBD2. The CDR3 covers 13 residues. Trimming removed 6 bases from V and 4 bases from J; junction bases left unmatched: 4. Germline V CDR1 and CDR2: SGHTA, FQGTGA.

For the CDR3, the DNA is TGTGCCAGCAGCCAAACAGGGGGGTTCACCGGGGAGCTGTTTTTT. Translated: CASSQTGGFTGELFF. The rearrangement links TRBV11-3 to TRBJ2-2; the match to TRBD1 covers 8 bases. Germline CDR1 is SGHNT and CDR2 is YENEEA. CDR3 size: 15 residues. The V gene end was trimmed by 5 bases and the J gene end by 4 bases; junction bases not matched to a gene: 6. The full variable domain, with the rest looked up from reference TRBV11-3 and TRBJ2-2, is EAGVVQSPRYKIIEKKQPVAFWCNPISGHNTLYWYLQNLGQGPELLIRYENEEAVDDSQLPKDRFSAERLKGVDSTLKIQPAELGDSAVYLCASSQTGGFTGELFFGEGSRLTVL.

The chain employs TRBV13 and TRBJ2-7, with a possible D match to TRBD1 (6 bases). Trimming cost V 6 bases and J 3 bases, with 9 bases left between them. The CDR3 consists of 12 residues. In germline, CDR1 is PRHDT, CDR2 FYEKMQ (reference sequence). CDR3 residues: CASSEGGYEQYF. Here the CDR3 DNA reads TGTGCCAGCAGTGAAGGGGGCTACGAGCAGTACTTC.

The CDR3 DNA reads as TGTGCCAGCAGCCGGGGGACAGGGGGCGTGGATGAGCAGTTCTTC. Translated, it gives CASSRGTGGVDEQFF. The chain has TRBV7-9 and TRBJ2-1; TRBD1 matches 12 bases. Germline CDR1 and CDR2: SEHNR and FQNEAQ (reference sequence). Trimming took 5 bases from V and 8 from J; bases not matched to a gene: 7. This CDR3 is 15 amino acids long.

This clone was seen a handful of times. This rearrangement joins TRBV5-1 to TRBJ2-3; the match to TRBD1 covers 8 bases. This CDR3 spans 15 amino acids. The junction had 4 bases not matched to a gene; V was cut back by 4 bases and J by 0 bases. CDR1 SGHRS and CDR2 YFSETQ come from the germline V gene. The CDR3 reads CASSPRTGSTDTQYF. In nucleotides, the CDR3 is TGCGCCAGCAGCCCCCGGACAGGGAGCACAGATACGCAGTATTTT.